This TCR beta chain was sequenced for a study of T cells in localized non-small cell lung cancer. With respect to this clone: The antigen is not known.

Assay used: immunoSEQ multiplex PCR; TCRdb lists only in-frame clones, some missing. The sample has some 90,000 clones, 87% seen once. The study, taken as a whole, reports: Patients showing higher blood T cell density tended to see longer overall survival. Adjacent uninvolved lung had the highest clonality, suggesting focused antigen responses.

This sequence was found in a man aged 40-75 years with stage I squamous cell lung carcinoma. The material sequenced was peripheral blood, taken before any cancer treatment.

DNA for the CDR3: TGTGCCAACTCCGGGACAGGGGTTTCTTACGAGCAGTACTTC. Translated: CANSGTGVSYEQYF. The genes are TRBV10-3 and TRBJ2-7; 10 bases line up with TRBD1. With 10 bases clipped from V and 4 bases from J, the junction kept 10 bases outside the gene matches. Germline CDR1 reads ENHRY; CDR2 reads SYGVKD. There are 14 residues in the CDR3.